A single sample gave rise to the 29 T cell receptor beta chains below, sequenced in a study of cytomegalovirus exposure and HLA in healthy donors. PCR primers comprised 60 Vbeta and 13 Jbeta primers. The repertoire was sequenced with immunoSEQ multiplex PCR; TCRdb's copy has only in-frame clones and lacks some. Here the sample spans 150,000 to 250,000 clones, 65% to 80% being singletons. The material sequenced was PBMCs. The receptor source for this set is a woman in her twenties or thirties in good health and CMV-seropositive.

This clone was observed once. The rearrangement links TRBV6-6 to TRBJ2-7, with 7 bases identical to TRBD2. CDR1 MNHNY and CDR2 SVGAGI come from the germline V gene (reference sequence). The CDR3 spans 14 residues. J gave up 6 bases and V 0 bases, and 5 bases lay outside the gene matches. DNA of the CDR3: TGTGCCAGCAGTTACTCGAGCGGGGTTGGCGAGCAGTACTTC. This encodes CASSYSSGVGEQYF.

The chain couples TRBV25-1 to TRBJ2-1; the D gene is possibly TRBD2 (5 bases). Germline CDR1 reads MGHDK; CDR2 reads SYGVNS. The CDR3 extends over 11 amino acids. V lost 3 bases and J lost 9, with 6 bases in between. CDR3 DNA: TGTGCCAGCAGTGATGGAGGTGAGCAGTTCTTC. This translates into CASSDGGEQFF.

This chain joins TRBV15 and TRBJ1-5; no definite D call. This CDR3 is built from 16 residues. Germline values: CDR1 LNHNV, CDR2 YYDKDF (reference sequence). Trimming stripped 8 bases from V and 2 bases from J, with 19 bases between. In DNA, the CDR3 is TGTGCCACCGAGCGGGCGGACTACTACGGCAATCAGCCCCAGCATTTT. Its translation is CATERADYYGNQPQHF.

The genes are TRBV7-2 and TRBJ2-1, with D possibly being TRBD1 (6 bases). CDR3 length: 15 amino acids. CDR1 and CDR2 from the germline V gene are SGHTA and FQGNSA. V lost 5 bases and J lost 3, with 14 bases in between. The CDR3 is CASSPAAGVYNEQFF. CDR3 DNA sequence: TGTGCCAGCAGCCCGGCGGCAGGGGTCTACAATGAGCAGTTCTTC.

The chain recombines TRBV13 with TRBJ1-1; D is undetermined. Germline V gene data show CDR1 as PRHDT and CDR2 as FYEKMQ (reference sequence). CDR3 length equals 14 residues. V lost 5 bases and J lost 4, with 14 bases in between. The CDR3 region is CASSPIGRATEAFF. CDR3 nucleotides: TGTGCCAGCAGCCCAATAGGGAGGGCCACTGAAGCTTTCTTT.

This CDR3 reads CASSQSTGGGTEAFF. The CDR3 coding sequence is TGCGCCAGCAGCCAATCCACAGGGGGGGGAACTGAAGCTTTCTTT. The chain is built from TRBV4-3 and TRBJ1-1, with 8 bases that match TRBD1. Unmatched junction bases numbered 7, after V lost 2 bases and J lost 5 bases. Germline lookup yields CDR1 LGHNA and CDR2 YSLEER. The CDR3 loop spans 15 amino acids.

DNA for the CDR3: TGTGCCAGCTCACCATTAGTCGGGACAGGGGGCACTGAAGCTTTCTTT. It encodes CASSPLVGTGGTEAFF. The V gene is TRBV18, the J gene TRBJ1-1, with 11 bases matching TRBD1. Germline V gene sequence: CDR1 KGHSH, CDR2 LQKENI. CDR3 length: 16 amino acids. V gave up 2 bases and J gave up 4 bases; unmatched junction bases: 6.

The genes are TRBV5-4 and TRBJ1-3, with a weak D call TRBD1 (5 bases). Trimming took off 5 bases at V and 4 bases at J, with 19 bases between the two ends. CDR3 length: 16 amino acids. CDR1 and CDR2 (germline): SGHNT, YYREEE (reference sequence). The CDR3 loop is CASRDTASSSGNTIYF. CDR3 sequence (DNA): TGTGCCAGCAGGGACACCGCCTCCAGCTCAGGAAACACCATATATTTT.

This chain joins TRBV5-5 and TRBJ2-2, with a tentative D call TRBD2 (7 bases). Between the trimmed V and J ends, which lost 0 bases and 1 base, there was a span of 13 bases. This CDR3 contains 17 residues. Germline V gene lookup returns CDR1 SGHKS and CDR2 YYEKEE (reference sequence). This CDR3 reads CASSLDGGGRNTGELFF. CDR3 DNA: TGTGCCAGCAGCTTGGATGGCGGGGGCCGGAACACCGGGGAGCTGTTTTTT. Full variable domain (outside the CDR3, taken from reference TRBV5-5 and TRBJ2-2): DAGVTQSPTHLIKTRGQQVTLRCSPISGHKSVSWYQQVLGQGPQFIFQYYEKEERGRGNFPDRFSARQFPNYSSELNVNALLLGDSALYLCASSLDGGGRNTGELFFGEGSRLTVL.

Concerning this clone: At one end the junction does not follow the germline gene, possibly because of a read error. The V gene is TRBV27, the J gene TRBJ2-6, with D possibly being TRBD1 (5 bases). CDR1 is MNHEY and CDR2 is SMNVEV in the germline V gene (reference sequence). The CDR3 runs 17 residues. The CDR3 sequence: CASSLDSSASGANVLPF. DNA for the CDR3: TGTGCCAGCAGCCTCGACAGCTCAGCATCTGGGGCCAACGTCCTGCCTTTC.

The CDR3 is CASSVGGNEQFF. The CDR3 DNA reads as TGTGCCAGCAGCGTAGGGGGCAATGAGCAGTTCTTC. This sequence joins TRBV5-8 and TRBJ2-1; perhaps TRBD1 as D (6 bases). Trimming took off 4 bases at V and 6 bases at J, with 8 bases between the two ends. The CDR3 is made up of 12 amino acids. The V gene's germline CDR1 is SGHTS and CDR2 YDEGEE. The full variable domain, completed using reference TRBV5-8 and TRBJ2-1, is EAGVTQSPTHLIKTRGQQATLRCSPISGHTSVYWYQQALGLGLQFLLWYDEGEERNRGNFPPRFSGRQFPNYSSELNVNALELEDSALYLCASSVGGNEQFFGPGTRLTVL.

This chain uses TRBV5-5 with TRBJ1-5, with D hard to call. This CDR3 contains 15 residues. The germline V gene encodes CDR1 SGHKS and CDR2 YYEKEE (reference sequence). The ends were cut back, 0 bases at V and 0 bases at J, with 7 bases in the middle. The CDR3 sequence: CASSLVGDSNQPQHF. CDR3 DNA: TGTGCCAGCAGCTTGGTCGGGGATAGCAATCAGCCCCAGCATTTT.

The chain couples TRBV5-6 to TRBJ2-1, with TRBD1 matching over 10 bases. With 3 bases clipped from V and 4 bases from J, the junction kept 7 bases outside the gene matches. Germline V gene lookup returns CDR1 SGHDT and CDR2 YYEEEE. CDR3 size: 16 residues. The CDR3 spells CASSSAGTGAYNEQFF. The CDR3 coding sequence is TGTGCCAGCAGCTCCGCCGGGACAGGGGCTTACAATGAGCAGTTCTTC.

This chain links TRBV18 with TRBJ1-4; TRBD1 might be the D (5 bases). Trimming cost V 3 bases and J 6 bases, with 8 bases left between them. The CDR3 totals 13 residues. Germline CDR1 is KGHSH and CDR2 is LQKENI. Here the CDR3 DNA reads TGTGCCAGCTCACCGGTGACAGATGAAAAACTGTTTTTT. It is translated as CASSPVTDEKLFF.

The rearrangement uses TRBV4-2 and TRBJ1-1; maybe TRBD1 (5 bases). V was clipped by 8 bases and J by 5 bases, with 6 bases between them. Germline values: CDR1 LGHNA, CDR2 YNFKEQ. The CDR3 spans 10 residues. CDR3 nucleotide sequence: TGTGCCAGCGGGGGGACTGAAGCTTTCTTT. Translation gives CASGGTEAFF.

The chain recombines TRBV6-5 with TRBJ2-1; 11 positions agree with TRBD1. V was pared by 5 bases and J by 3 bases, with 3 bases of the junction left unmatched. Germline lookup yields CDR1 MNHEY and CDR2 SVGAGI. The CDR3 runs 15 residues. The CDR3 DNA reads as TGTGCCAGCAGTCCGGGACAGGGGGACTACAATGAGCAGTTCTTC. Translating gives CASSPGQGDYNEQFF.

This chain links TRBV7-9 with TRBJ2-3, with a tentative D call TRBD2 (7 bases). There are 17 residues in the CDR3. Between the trimmed V and J ends, which lost 0 bases and 3 bases, there was a span of 16 bases. Germline-derived CDR1 and CDR2 are SEHNR and FQNEAQ (reference sequence). The CDR3 region is CASSLAGGGAGTDTQYF. Here the CDR3 DNA reads TGTGCCAGCAGCTTAGCAGGGGGGGGAGCGGGGACAGATACGCAGTATTTT.

The V and J genes are TRBV5-6 and TRBJ2-2; TRBD1 aligns across 10 bases. J lost 2 bases, V lost 0 bases, and 4 bases had no gene match. The CDR3 sequence is 17 residues long. Germline loops: CDR1 SGHDT, CDR2 YYEEEE. The chain's CDR3 is CASSLAGTGVNTGELFF. The CDR3 region has the DNA TGTGCCAGCAGCTTGGCAGGGACAGGGGTAAACACCGGGGAGCTGTTTTTT.

This clone was counted a single time. This chain connects TRBV2 to TRBJ2-5; TRBD1 matches 8 bases. The tail of the sequence fits TRBJ2-7 better, so the J call may be wrong. The CDR3 spans 18 residues. CDR1 and CDR2 from the germline V gene are SNHLY and FYNNEI. The CDR3 region is CASRSPLGQGALVYEQYF. The CDR3 nucleotides are TGTGCCAGCAGATCCCCCCTGGGGCAGGGGGCTTTGGTCTACGAGCAGTACTTC.

This sequence joins TRBV29-1 and TRBJ1-4; maybe TRBD1 (6 bases). The CDR3 totals 14 residues. Between the trimmed V and J ends, which lost 8 bases and 8 bases, there was a span of 21 bases. CDR1 and CDR2 (germline): SQVTM, ANQGSEA. CDR3 bases: TGCAGCATTGTGCCCAGGGGCCTGGGAGAAAAACTGTTTTTT. This translates into CSIVPRGLGEKLFF.

The V and J genes are TRBV11-2 and TRBJ2-7; 9 bases are shared with TRBD2. CDR1 and CDR2 (germline): SGHAT, FQNNGV. V lost 5 bases and J lost 5; bases outside the gene matches: 10. The CDR3 is made up of 15 amino acids. The CDR3 sequence is CASSIFEAGGHEQYF. DNA for the CDR3: TGTGCCAGCAGCATCTTCGAAGCGGGAGGTCACGAGCAGTACTTC.

V and J are TRBV2 and TRBJ2-7; 9 bases align to TRBD1. CDR3 size: 13 residues. V dropped 6 bases and J dropped 3; count of bases not matched to a gene: 3. The germline gives CDR1 SNHLY, CDR2 FYNNEI. The CDR3 region is CASRGTGLYEQYF. The CDR3 DNA is TGTGCCAGCAGGGGGACAGGGCTCTACGAGCAGTACTTC.

The J gene is TRBJ2-1, the V gene TRBV19, with TRBD2 as a possible D gene (6 bases). Germline-derived CDR1 and CDR2 are LNHDA and SQIVND (reference sequence). V was shortened by 1 base and J by 6 bases, with 13 bases between the two germline ends. The CDR3 totals 15 residues. The CDR3 sequence: CASSIAGVVVNEQFF. CDR3 in DNA: TGTGCCAGTAGTATAGCGGGAGTCGTAGTCAATGAGCAGTTCTTC.

The genes are TRBV27 and TRBJ2-5; a possible D gene is TRBD1 (6 bases). There are 14 residues in the CDR3. V was shortened by 3 bases and J by 5 bases, with 13 bases between the two germline ends. Germline V gene sequence: CDR1 MNHEY, CDR2 SMNVEV (reference sequence). The CDR3 DNA follows: TGTGCCAGCAGTTTTGTGGGGGCCCGGGAGACCCAGTACTTC. Translation gives CASSFVGARETQYF.

This clone has just a few counts. The chain employs TRBV2 and TRBJ1-2; unclear D gene. In germline, CDR1 is SNHLY, CDR2 FYNNEI. V dropped 3 bases and J dropped 0 bases, with 5 bases sitting between them. The CDR3 has 13 residues. Written as DNA, the CDR3 is TGTGCCAGCAGTGAGGCAGCTAACTATGGCTACACCTTC. Its translation: CASSEAANYGYTF.

V gene TRBV9 combines with J gene TRBJ1-4; 7 bases fit TRBD1. This CDR3 has 15 residues. With V trimmed by 4 bases and J by 4 bases, 7 bases remained unmatched. Per germline, CDR1 SGDLS and CDR2 YYNGEE. CDR3 amino acids: CASSRGTVFNEKLFF. The CDR3, as DNA: TGTGCCAGCAGCAGAGGGACAGTTTTTAATGAAAAACTGTTTTTT.

V gene TRBV2 combines with J gene TRBJ1-2; D is ambiguous. CDR1 and CDR2 from the germline V gene are SNHLY and FYNNEI. Trimming removed 6 bases at V and 4 bases at J, with 12 bases between. This CDR3 region has 13 residues. CDR3 amino acids: CASREGRGYGYTF. CDR3 coding DNA: TGTGCCAGCAGGGAGGGCCGGGGCTATGGCTACACCTTC.

The chain links TRBV7-8 to TRBJ2-7; 7 nucleotides agree with TRBD2. J lost 3 bases, V lost 5 bases, and 4 bases had no gene match. In germline, CDR1 is SGHVS, CDR2 FQNEAQ. The CDR3 is made up of 13 amino acids. This CDR3 is CASSPRGDYEQYF. CDR3 in DNA: TGTGCCAGCAGCCCACGGGGGGACTACGAGCAGTACTTC.

This clone was recorded only once. The chain combines TRBV10-2 with TRBJ2-3; 8 nucleotides line up with TRBD2. V shed 6 bases, J shed 4 bases, and the junction held 9 bases outside the gene matches. Germline CDR1 reads WSHSY; CDR2 reads SAAADI. The CDR3 is made up of 15 amino acids. The DNA of the CDR3 is TGCGCCAGCAGATATCCCGGGGGGGGCGCAGATACGCAGTATTTT. This sequence encodes CASRYPGGGADTQYF.